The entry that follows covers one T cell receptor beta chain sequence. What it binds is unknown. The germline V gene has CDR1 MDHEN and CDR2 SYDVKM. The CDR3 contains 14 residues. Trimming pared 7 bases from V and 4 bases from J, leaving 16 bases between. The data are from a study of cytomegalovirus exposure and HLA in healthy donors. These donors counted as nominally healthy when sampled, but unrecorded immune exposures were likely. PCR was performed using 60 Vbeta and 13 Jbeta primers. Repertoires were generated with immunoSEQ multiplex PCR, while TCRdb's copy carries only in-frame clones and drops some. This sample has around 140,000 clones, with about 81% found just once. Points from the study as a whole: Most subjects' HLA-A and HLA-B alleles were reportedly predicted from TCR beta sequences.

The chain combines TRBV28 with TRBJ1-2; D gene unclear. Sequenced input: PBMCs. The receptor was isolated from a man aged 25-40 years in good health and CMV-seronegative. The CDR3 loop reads CASIGTVFAYGYTF. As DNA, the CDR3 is TGTGCCAGCATCGGCACAGTCTTCGCCTATGGCTACACCTTC.